This T cell receptor (beta chain) is drawn from a study of identical twins. Study outcomes and limitations: Cord blood beta clonotypes present at high abundance carried fewer insertions; no such pattern appeared in memory repertoires.

This clonotype was seen ten or more times. Its matching antigen is unknown. TCRdb ran MiXCR on the 5' RACE reads and lists one entry per CDR3 protein. The sample has 500,000 to 650,000 distinct CDR3 sequences, less than 9% seen once; the top ten hold roughly 1.6%. Trimming left V 0 bases short and J 2 bases short, with 9 bases between. The CDR3 runs 15 residues. In germline, CDR1 is SGHDT, CDR2 YYEEEE. The sample also formed part of further work on yellow fever vaccine responses in identical twins.

Source material: PBMCs. This TCR was recovered from a woman in her late teens or twenties in good health. V is TRBV5-6 and J is TRBJ1-5, with no clear D. This CDR3 reads CASSLGGLGNQPQHF. The DNA of the CDR3 is TGTGCCAGCAGCTTGGGTGGCTTAGGCAATCAGCCCCAGCATTTT.